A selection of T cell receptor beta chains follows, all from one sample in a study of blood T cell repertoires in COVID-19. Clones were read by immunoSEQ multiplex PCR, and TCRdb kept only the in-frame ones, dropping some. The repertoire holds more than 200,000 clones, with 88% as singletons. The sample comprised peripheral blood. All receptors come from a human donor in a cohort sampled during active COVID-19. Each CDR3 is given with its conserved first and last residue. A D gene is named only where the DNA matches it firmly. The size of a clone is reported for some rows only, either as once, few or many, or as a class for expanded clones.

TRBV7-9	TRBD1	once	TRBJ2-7	TGTGCCAGCAGCTCCCGGGACAGGGGGCAAGAGCAGTACTTC	CASSSRDRGQEQYF
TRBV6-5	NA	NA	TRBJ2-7	TGTGCCAGCAGTTACCTAGCGACCTACGAGCAGTACTTC	CASSYLATYEQYF
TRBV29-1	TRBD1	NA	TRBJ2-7	TGCAGCGTCCGGGACAGGCTCTACGAGCAGTACTTC	CSVRDRLYEQYF
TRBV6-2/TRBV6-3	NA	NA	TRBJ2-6	TGTGCCAGCAGTTACGGGGCAGAGACTGGGGCCAACGTCCTGACTTTC	CASSYGAETGANVLTF
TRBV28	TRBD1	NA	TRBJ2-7	TGTGCCCCTGGGACAGGGGGCCAAGGCGAGCAGTACTTC	CAPGTGGQGEQYF
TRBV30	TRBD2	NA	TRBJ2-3	TGTGCCTGGAGTGCACTCAGGGGACTAGCGGGTGGATTCACAGATACGCAGTATTTT	CAWSALRGLAGGFTDTQYF
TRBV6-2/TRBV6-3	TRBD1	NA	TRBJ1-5	TGTGCCACCAGTTGGGGACAGTCTAGCAATCAGCCCCAGCATTTT	CATSWGQSSNQPQHF
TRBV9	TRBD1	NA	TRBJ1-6	TGTGCCAGCAGTGCTAAACCCACAGGGGGCTCCTATAATTCACCCCTCCACTTT	CASSAKPTGGSYNSPLHF
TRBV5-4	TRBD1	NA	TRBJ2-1	TGTGCCAGCAGCTCGGGACAGGAGTTCAATGAGCAGTTCTTC	CASSSGQEFNEQFF
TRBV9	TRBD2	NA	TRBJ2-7	TGTGCCAGCAGCGCGAGCGGGGGAAGTTACGAGCAGTACTTC	CASSASGGSYEQYF
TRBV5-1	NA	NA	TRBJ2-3	TGCGCCAGCAGCTTGGGGGGCCAGTCACGTCAAGATACGCAGTATTTT	CASSLGGQSRQDTQYF
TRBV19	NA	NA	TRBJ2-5	TGTGCCAGTAGTATGCGAGATGGGCCTGAGACCCAGTACTTC	CASSMRDGPETQYF
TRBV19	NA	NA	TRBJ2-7	TGTGCCAGTAGTATCCGACACCGGACCTACGAGCAGTACTTC	CASSIRHRTYEQYF
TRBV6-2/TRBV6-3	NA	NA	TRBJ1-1	TGTGCCAGCAGTTACGGAGGGGAAACTGAAGCTTTCTTT	CASSYGGETEAFF
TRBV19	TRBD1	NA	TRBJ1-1	TGTGCCAGTAGTATGAGGACAGGGGGGAATGGCACTGAAGCTTTCTTT	CASSMRTGGNGTEAFF
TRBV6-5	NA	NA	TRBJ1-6	TGTGCCAGCAGTCCCGGGATCCAACACTATTCACCCCTCCACTTT	CASSPGIQHYSPLHF
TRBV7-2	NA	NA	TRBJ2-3	TGTGCCAGCAGCTTGCGCGGTGCGGGCCAAGATACGCAGTATTTT	CASSLRGAGQDTQYF
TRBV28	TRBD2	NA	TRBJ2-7	TGTGCCAGCAGTTTTCTGAGGGACTATTCCTACGAGCAGTACTTC	CASSFLRDYSYEQYF
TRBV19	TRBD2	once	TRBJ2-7	TGTGCCAGTAGGCCCGGGGGGACCTACGAGCAGTACTTC	CASRPGGTYEQYF
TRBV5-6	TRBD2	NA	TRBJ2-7	TGTGCCAGCAGCAGGGGACTAGCTAACGAGCAGTACTTC	CASSRGLANEQYF
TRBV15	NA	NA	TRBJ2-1	TGTGCCACCAGTAAGCCTGGAGAGGCGCAGTTCTTC	CATSKPGEAQFF
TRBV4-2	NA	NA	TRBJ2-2	NA	CASSRPGVGPGTGELFF
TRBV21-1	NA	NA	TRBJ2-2	TGTGCCACCGGGACAGGGCCCACCGGGGAGCTGTTTTTT	CATGTGPTGELFF
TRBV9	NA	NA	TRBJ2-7	TGTGCCAGCAGCGGACAGCCAGGCCCAGACTACGAGCAGTACTTC	CASSGQPGPDYEQYF
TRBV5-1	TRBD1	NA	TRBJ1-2	TGCGCCAGCAGCCTAACAGGGGGCGGCTACACCTTC	CASSLTGGGYTF
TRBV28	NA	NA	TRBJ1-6	TGTGCCTTCTCCAACGAGGCACGGGTCTCCTATAATTCACCCCTCCACTTT	CAFSNEARVSYNSPLHF
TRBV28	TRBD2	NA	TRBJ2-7	TGTGCCAGCAGTTTATACACATCTAGCGGGAGTTGGGAGCAGTACTTC	CASSLYTSSGSWEQYF
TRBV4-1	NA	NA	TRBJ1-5	TGCGCCAGCAGCCAAGACAGGGACAATCAGCCCCAGCATTTT	CASSQDRDNQPQHF
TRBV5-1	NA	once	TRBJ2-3	TGCGCCAGCAGAAAGGGGAGCACAGATACGCAGTATTTT	CASRKGSTDTQYF
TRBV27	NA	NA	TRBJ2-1	TGTGCCAGCAGTTTTATACCCAGGGGTGTAGATGAGCAGTTCTTC	CASSFIPRGVDEQFF
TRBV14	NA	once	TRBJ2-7	TGTGCCAGCAGCCAAACTAAAGTCAGACTAGAGCGGTACGAGCAGTACTTC	CASSQTKVRLERYEQYF
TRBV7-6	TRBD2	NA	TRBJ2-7	TGTGCCAGCAGCTTAGCGAGGGCGGGCCCGGGACTAGGTTCCAACGAGCAGTACTTC	CASSLARAGPGLGSNEQYF
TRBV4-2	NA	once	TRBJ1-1	TGTGCCAGCAGCCAAGGGGGACTATTTGGGGCGAGGAACACTGAAGCTTTCTTT	CASSQGGLFGARNTEAFF
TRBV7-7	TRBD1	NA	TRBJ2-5	TGTGCTAGCAGCATTAACACTCCGGGACAGGGTATGGAGACCCAGTACTTC	CASSINTPGQGMETQYF
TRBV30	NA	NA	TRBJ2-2	TGTGCCTGGGGCCCGGGAGTAACCGGGGAGCTGTTTTTT	CAWGPGVTGELFF
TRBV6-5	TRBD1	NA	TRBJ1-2	TGTGCCAGCGCAACCGGGACAGGGGGTATCTATGGCTACACCTTC	CASATGTGGIYGYTF
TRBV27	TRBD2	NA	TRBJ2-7	TGTGCCAGCAGTTCGGGATGGCGGGAGGGAAGCTACGAGCAGTACTTC	CASSSGWREGSYEQYF
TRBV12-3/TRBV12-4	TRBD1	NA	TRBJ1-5	TGTGCCAGCAGTTGGGACAGAGATCAGCCCCAGCATTTT	CASSWDRDQPQHF
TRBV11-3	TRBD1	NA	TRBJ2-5	TGTGCCAGCAGCTTTGGGGACAGACCCTTCGAGACCCAGTACTTC	CASSFGDRPFETQYF
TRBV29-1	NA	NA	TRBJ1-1	TGCAGCGCTGAACAGGGATTAAACACTGAAGCTTTCTTT	CSAEQGLNTEAFF
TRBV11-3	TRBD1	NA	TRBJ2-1	TGTGCCAGCAGCTCAGGGACAGCCTTGAACAATAAGCAGTTCTTC	CASSSGTALNNKQFF
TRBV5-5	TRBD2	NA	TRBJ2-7	TGTGCCAGCAGCTGGGGCTTAGCGGGACCTTCGACCCCCTACGAGCAGTACTTC	CASSWGLAGPSTPYEQYF
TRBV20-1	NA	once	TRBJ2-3	TGCAGTGTAGGCGGCAGAGATACGCAGTATTTT	CSVGGRDTQYF
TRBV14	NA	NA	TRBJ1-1	TGTGCCAGCAGCCAAGATCCCCCGTTTACTGAAGCTTTCTTT	CASSQDPPFTEAFF
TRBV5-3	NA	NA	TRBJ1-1	TGTGCCAGAAGTCTACAGGGAGACAAGAACACTGAAGCTTTCTTT	CARSLQGDKNTEAFF
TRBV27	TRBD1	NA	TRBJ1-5	TGTGCCAGCAGTTCCCCCTTTCAGGGGGGCAATCAGCCCCAGCATTTT	CASSSPFQGGNQPQHF
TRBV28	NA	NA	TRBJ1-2	TGTGCCAGCAGCAAAGGGGTGGAGACAAGGGGTGGCTACACCTTC	CASSKGVETRGGYTF
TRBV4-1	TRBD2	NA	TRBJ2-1	TGCGCCAGCAGCGAAGCGGGGAACAATGAGCAGTTCTTC	CASSEAGNNEQFF
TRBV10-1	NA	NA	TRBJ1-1	TGCGCCAGCAGTGAAATGGGACACGAAGCTTTCTTT	CASSEMGHEAFF
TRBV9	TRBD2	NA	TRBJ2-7	TGTGCCAGCAGCCTCGGGGGGGAGAGCTTTTTTCCTGGGCACGAGCAGTACTTC	CASSLGGESFFPGHEQYF
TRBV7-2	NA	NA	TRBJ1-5	TGTGCCAGCAGCTTACTTCCGACAGAAGATCAGCCCCAGCATTTT	CASSLLPTEDQPQHF
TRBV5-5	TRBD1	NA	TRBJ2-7	TGTGCCAGCAGCTTTTCCTTTGTACGGGACAGAACCTACGAGCAGTACTTC	CASSFSFVRDRTYEQYF
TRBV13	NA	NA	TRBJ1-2	TGTGCCAGCAGCGGAGATCTATTCGCCTATGGCTACACCTTC	CASSGDLFAYGYTF
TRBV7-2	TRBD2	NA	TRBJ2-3	TGTGCCAGCAGCTTAGGACTAGCGGGAGGGCGGGATACGCAGTATTTT	CASSLGLAGGRDTQYF